The clone carrying this T cell receptor (beta chain) was seen more than once but under ten times. In the authors' workflow: Scientists estimated how many nucleated cells there were by amplifying reference gene primers. Repertoires were generated with immunoSEQ multiplex PCR, while TCRdb's copy carries only in-frame clones and drops some. V and J calls and clone size are given by that table; D and trimming were obtained from the DNA. The sample yields 120,000 or so clones, approximately 90% seen once. The sample is drawn from a study of blood T cell repertoires in COVID-19. Study context: The samples span acute and convalescent COVID-19 from the United States, Italy and Spain. The analysed material was cDNA or gDNA that came from T cells, B-cell-depleted T cells, or PBMCs.

There are 17 residues in the CDR3. Germline lookup yields CDR1 MDHEN and CDR2 SYDVKM. The V gene end was trimmed by 3 bases and the J gene end by 0 bases; junction bases not matched to a gene: 8. The sequence came from a human donor in a cohort sampled during active COVID-19. Sequenced input: peripheral blood. The chain employs TRBV28 and TRBJ2-4, with 7 bases identical to TRBD1. The CDR3 region is CASSFTPGTEAKNIQYF. The DNA for the CDR3 is TGTGCCAGCAGTTTCACGCCCGGGACAGAAGCCAAAAACATTCAGTACTTC.